Listed below are T cell receptor beta chains from one sample, sequenced in a study of T cell changes during pregnancy in multiple sclerosis. Sequencing was performed with immunoSEQ multiplex PCR; in TCRdb, only in-frame clones are kept and a portion is missing. Among some 87,000 clones listed, about 95% were seen once. The starting material was peripheral blood, obtained in the second trimester of pregnancy. These TCRs come from a female donor with multiple sclerosis, enrolled in a pregnancy study. The CDR3 runs from the conserved cysteine through the conserved F or W. The D gene is left open where the match is weak. Clone size appears in some rows only: once, few, many, or a class for an expanded clone.

V,size,J,D,CDR3,DNA
TRBV30,once,TRBJ1-5,-,CAWGLGGGPQHF,TGTGCCTGGGGCTTAGGGGGGGGGCCCCAGCATTTT
TRBV18,-,TRBJ2-7,TRBD1,CASSPLRTGVYEQYF,TGTGCCAGCTCACCACTGCGGACAGGGGTCTACGAGCAGTACTTC
TRBV2,-,TRBJ1-5,-,CASSGQIGSNQPQHF,TGTGCCAGCAGTGGACAGATCGGTAGCAATCAGCCCCAGCATTTT
TRBV29-1,-,TRBJ2-1,TRBD1,CSVGDRDGNEQFF,TGCAGCGTTGGGGACAGGGATGGTAATGAGCAGTTCTTC
TRBV2,-,TRBJ2-5,TRBD2,CASGGLARREQETQYF,TGTGCCAGCGGAGGACTAGCCAGGCGGGAACAAGAGACCCAGTACTTC
TRBV7-9,-,TRBJ2-7,TRBD1,CASSSQGINREQYF,TGTGCCAGCAGTTCACAGGGGATCAACCGCGAGCAGTACTTC
TRBV6-1,-,TRBJ2-3,-,CASRADFSSTDTQYF,TGTGCCAGCAGGGCGGACTTTTCTAGCACAGATACGCAGTATTTT
TRBV5-1,-,TRBJ1-1,TRBD1,CASSSLPGGNTEAFF,TGCGCCAGCAGCTCCCTCCCAGGGGGGAACACTGAAGCTTTCTTT
TRBV19,-,TRBJ1-4,-,CASSMGLGGEKLFF,TGTGCCAGTAGTATGGGTCTCGGGGGAGAAAAACTGTTTTTT
TRBV9,-,TRBJ1-1,TRBD1,CASSEGTAIPGAFF,TGTGCCAGCAGCGAGGGGACAGCCATACCGGGAGCTTTCTTT
TRBV19,-,TRBJ2-2,-,CASRRFDTGELFF,TGTGCCAGTAGGCGTTTCGACACCGGGGAGCTGTTTTTT
TRBV7-9,-,TRBJ2-1,TRBD2,CASSQPGLKNNEQFF,TGTGCCAGCAGCCAGCCGGGACTAAAAAACAATGAGCAGTTCTTC
TRBV7-2,-,TRBJ1-1,-,CASSFPGTGGTEAFF,TGTGCCAGCAGCTTCCCTGGGACGGGGGGTACTGAAGCTTTCTTT
TRBV28,-,TRBJ2-7,TRBD1,CAGGDRVGEQYF,TGTGCCGGGGGGGACAGGGTTGGCGAGCAGTACTTC
TRBV7-2,-,TRBJ1-1,-,CASSPSPGITEAFF,TGTGCCAGCAGCCCCTCCCCGGGTATCACTGAAGCTTTCTTT
TRBV4-1,-,TRBJ1-2,-,CASSQEPNGLYYGYTF,TGCGCCAGCAGCCAGGAGCCCAATGGGTTATACTATGGCTACACCTTC
TRBV13,once,TRBJ1-1,-,CASSLGRITEAFF,TGTGCCAGCAGCTTAGGCAGAATCACTGAAGCTTTCTTT
TRBV5-4,once,TRBJ2-5,TRBD2,CASSAGGGWETQYF,TGTGCCAGCAGCGCCGGGGGGGGTTGGGAGACCCAGTACTTC
TRBV27,once,TRBJ2-1,TRBD1,CASSLSRTGWGLF,TGTGCCAGCAGTTTATCCAGGACAGGGTGGGGGCTCTTC
TRBV4-2,few,TRBJ1-1,-,CASSQDIAITEAFF,TGTGCCAGCAGCCAAGATATAGCGATCACTGAAGCTTTCTTT
TRBV5-1,-,TRBJ2-7,TRBD1,CASSPQGAYEQYF,TGCGCCAGCAGCCCACAGGGGGCCTACGAGCAGTACTTC
TRBV9,once,TRBJ2-5,TRBD1,CASSVAEGAGETQYF,TGTGCCAGCAGCGTAGCTGAGGGGGCTGGAGAGACCCAGTACTTC
TRBV6-1,-,TRBJ1-4,-,CASANERGVGEKLFF,TGTGCCAGCGCCAATGAGCGGGGCGTAGGTGAAAAACTGTTTTTT
TRBV7-9,-,TRBJ2-1,TRBD2,CASTLTSATYNEQFF,TGTGCCAGCACCCTGACTAGCGCGACCTACAATGAGCAGTTCTTC
TRBV10-1,-,TRBJ2-2,TRBD2,CASSGLAVNTGELFF,TGCGCCAGCAGTGGGCTAGCGGTGAACACCGGGGAGCTGTTTTTT
TRBV19,-,TRBJ2-7,-,CARPMSRYF,TGTGCCAGGCCGATGTCGCGGTACTTC
TRBV7-2,few,TRBJ2-7,-,CASSLVGGADEQYF,TGTGCCAGCAGCTTAGTGGGGGGAGCGGACGAGCAGTACTTC
TRBV30,-,TRBJ2-5,-,CAGEQGTGMETQYF,TGTGCCGGGGAACAGGGAACGGGTATGGAGACCCAGTACTTC
TRBV13,-,TRBJ2-3,TRBD2,CASSLLPPTSGSGPDTQYF,TGTGCCAGCAGCTTACTCCCCCCGACTAGCGGGAGTGGGCCAGATACGCAGTATTTT
TRBV5-5,-,TRBJ1-4,TRBD1,CASSGGRDRQNEKLFF,TGTGCCAGCAGCGGGGGCCGGGACAGACAAAATGAAAAACTGTTTTTT
TRBV30,-,TRBJ2-7,-,CAWTSPGIPYEQYF,TGTGCCTGGACCTCGCCGGGAATCCCCTACGAGCAGTACTTC
TRBV7-9,once,TRBJ2-1,TRBD2,CASSSGLAGEDEQFF,TGTGCCAGCAGCTCGGGACTAGCGGGAGAGGATGAGCAGTTCTTC
TRBV5-1,-,TRBJ2-5,-,CASYRVSETQYF,TGCGCCAGTTACAGGGTCTCGGAGACCCAGTACTTC
TRBV27,-,TRBJ2-7,TRBD2,CASSSNLAELTYEQYF,TGTGCCAGCAGTTCTAATCTAGCGGAGCTTACCTACGAGCAGTACTTC
TRBV27,few,TRBJ1-1,TRBD1,CASSRTGGLTEAFF,TGTGCCAGCTCCCGGACAGGGGGCCTGACTGAAGCTTTCTTT
TRBV19,-,TRBJ2-2,-,CASRRGLAEITGELFF,TGTGCCAGTAGACGAGGGTTGGCGGAGATCACCGGGGAGCTGTTTTTT
TRBV30,-,TRBJ1-2,-,CAWNRAGLGSGCTF,TGTGCCTGGAATCGGGCCGGGCTCGGAAGCGGCTGCACCTTC
TRBV10-3,-,TRBJ2-1,-,CAISDRNNEQFF,TGTGCCATCAGTGATAGAAACAATGAGCAGTTCTTC
TRBV7-9,-,TRBJ2-1,-,CASSLVSSSYNEQFF,TGTGCCAGCAGCTTAGTATCGAGCTCCTACAATGAGCAGTTCTTC
TRBV18,-,TRBJ2-7,-,CASSPDLSYEQYF,TGTGCCAGCTCACCGGACTTATCCTACGAGCAGTACTTC
TRBV28,-,TRBJ2-7,TRBD1,CASSLYRGRGHEQYF,TGTGCCAGCAGTTTATACAGGGGGCGCGGCCACGAGCAGTACTTC
TRBV11-2,-,TRBJ1-1,TRBD1,CASSSLRGMNTEAFF,TGTGCCAGCAGCTCTCTCAGGGGGATGAACACTGAAGCTTTCTTT
TRBV11-2,-,TRBJ2-1,-,CASRAGQGLHNEQFF,TGTGCCAGCCGCGCGGGCCAGGGGCTACACAATGAGCAGTTCTTC
TRBV6-5,-,TRBJ2-3,-,CASSWTSTDTQYF,TGTGCCAGCAGCTGGACTAGCACAGATACGCAGTATTTT